The present T cell receptor (beta chain) was sequenced within a study of shared clonotypes between healthy human individuals (dated by TCRdb to the early 2020s). Describing the broader study: Two women and a few men aged 18 to 49 years were included in the cohort. Blood TCR repertoires of five healthy adults were deeply sequenced to estimate repertoire size and the extent of clonotype sharing between individuals. For each donor, CD4 naive and CD4 memory were each run on three plates, CD8 naive on two plates, and CD8 memory on one plate. Different laboratories and diverse techniques were used to prepare libraries and sequence TCR repertoires, to increase sequencing depth and limit assay-specific biases. Leukapheresis yielded between about 0.9 and 8.9 billion PBMCs per donor.

Worth noting for this clone: This receptor's antigen is unknown. Base qualities are not recorded, but no much larger clone differs from it by a single base.

The CDR3 runs 14 amino acids, cysteine and phenylalanine included. The only DNA kept is the CDR3, 42 bases in frame from the first base. CDR1 PRHDT and CDR2 FYEKMQ are derived from the germline V gene (reference sequence). Trimming takes 2 bases from V and 6 bases from J, and the germline ends sit 14 bases apart. CD8 naive samples were obtained by positive selection for CCR7 among CD45RO-negative cells, yielding a CD45RA+CCR7+ population from which TemRA cells were excluded. The donors were healthy, HIV-negative adults who had no recently reported acute infections or vaccinations. Every donor was a Caucasian adult living in Nashville, Tennessee, USA. Blood was collected by leukapheresis, and PBMCs were isolated by Ficoll-Histopaque density gradient centrifugation and then cryopreserved in liquid nitrogen vapor phase. Purity and quantity of every magnetically sorted T cell population were checked by analytical flow cytometry. From each sorted fraction, genomic DNA was isolated and quantified by UV absorbance on a Nanodrop 2000c.

What the study reported, not specific to this receptor: Sampling was limited to blood, and TCR repertoires in tissue likely differ from TCR repertoires in blood. Clonotypes shared by all four sorted-subset donors showed higher generation probabilities than non-shared clonotypes. Larger estimated clonotype richness was generally found for naive subsets than for memory subsets. Roughly 5.2% of naive CD4, around 3.6% of naive CD8, 2.3% of memory CD4, and around 0.42% of memory CD8 clonotypes were shared across a few donors. Incomplete sequencing was indicated by rarefaction of sorted-subset datasets, despite the large sequencing depth. Based on pairwise subsampling, the degree of clonotype sharing among donors was expected to be affected by sequencing depth. Because the study included only a small number of donors, the genetic and exposure-history diversity represented was limited.

TCR CDR3 regions were amplified from genomic DNA by multiplex PCR using the deep immunoSEQ assay. For each cell subset, the extracted genomic DNA was distributed evenly across all wells of several immunoSEQ 96-well plates, and each plate served as one replicate. For sorted subsets, around 200 ng genomic DNA, equal to 25,000 to 35,000 T cell genomes, was loaded into each replicate PCR. The purified libraries were quantified using a Qubit 3.0 fluorometer, sized with a Bioanalyzer 2100, and then quantified again using the KAPA Library Quantification kit. Every immunoSEQ 96-well plate was sequenced on a dedicated single-read 150-cycle Illumina NextSeq 550 flow cell. The original pipeline was this. Because the immunoSEQ output held only junctional sequences and lacked quality scores, the filtering could not match the filtering applied to full-length reads. Sequences were annotated with PyIR, a Python wrapper for IgBLAST v1.9, and V/J genes and CDR3 were assigned using IMGT germline references. Any read was removed if the V/J assignment was weak (E-value above 1e-6), the CDR3 was missing, or the read contained stop codons, out-of-frame junctions, or ambiguous translated residues. V3J clonotypes were defined as sequences sharing an identical inferred V gene, J gene, and CDR3 amino acid sequence. The percentage overlap between two repertoires was calculated by dividing the number of shared unique clonotypes by the size of the smaller repertoire. RTK rarefaction, the Chao1 estimator, and Recon v2.1 estimates of unobserved clonotypes were used to assess repertoire richness. Generation probabilities were computed with OLGA for all TCRbeta clonotypes obtained by the gDNA method from a few donors. TCRdb's version of the immuneACCESS table is confined to in-frame rearrangements and falls short of the full clone set. An unresolved V gene accounts for under half of the shortfall where checked; the remainder is of unknown origin. V and J calls plus clone size are reproduced from that table; the DNA served to infer D and trimming. The sample has millions of clones on record, about 95% of them singletons. The ten largest clonotypes hold roughly 1.1% of the sample.

The source is a young man in good health. The chain is assembled from TRBV13 and TRBJ2-7; the D gene cannot be resolved reliably. Specimen: naive CD8+ T cells sorted from blood. Reading the label with the study, this specimen's cell subset or site is: CD45RA+CCR7+. This receptor has the CDR3 CASSLNIMMGEQYF. The DNA reads TGTGCCAGCAGCTTAAATATCATGATGGGCGAGCAGTACTTC.